Listed here are 10 T cell receptor beta chains from one sample, sequenced in a study of blood T cell repertoires in COVID-19. Using immunoSEQ multiplex PCR, the repertoire was profiled, and TCRdb retains in-frame clones only, with some absent. The table records 260,000 or so clones, 65% to 90% of them present only once. What was sequenced was PBMCs or T cells enriched from blood (not recorded which). These TCRs come from a man younger than 35 who had recovered from COVID-19.

In its sample, this clone was seen once. The chain uses TRBV15 and TRBJ1-4; D gene unclear. The CDR3 runs to 16 residues. V lost 4 bases, J lost 10 bases, and 22 bases lay in between. CDR1 is LNHNV, CDR2 YYDKDF, per germline (reference sequence). The CDR3 is CATSKRKVEMTGKLFF. CDR3 nucleotide sequence: TGTGCCACCAGCAAGAGGAAGGTAGAAATGACGGGAAAACTGTTTTTT.

The chain carries TRBV6-5 and TRBJ1-2; D unclear. V was cut by 5 bases and J by 8 bases, with 15 bases left in between. Per germline, CDR1 MNHEY and CDR2 SVGAGI. This CDR3 is built from 13 residues. CDR3 sequence: CASSQNPGWGYTF. Here the CDR3 DNA reads TGTGCCAGCAGTCAGAACCCGGGGTGGGGCTACACCTTC.

The J gene is TRBJ1-2, the V gene TRBV30; tentatively, D is TRBD1 (6 bases). Looked up from germline, CDR1 is GTSNPN and CDR2 is SVGIG (reference sequence). The CDR3 is 14 amino acids. V gave up 3 bases and J gave up 1 base, with 12 bases separating them. CDR3 amino acids: CAWSRKGGNYGYTF. CDR3 in DNA: TGTGCCTGGAGCCGAAAAGGGGGTAACTATGGCTACACCTTC.

The gene calls are TRBV15 and TRBJ1-5; 8 bases align to TRBD1. Trimming removed 5 bases from V and 7 bases from J; junction bases left unmatched: 10. CDR1 LNHNV and CDR2 YYDKDF come from the germline V gene (reference sequence). This CDR3 region has 15 residues. CDR3 protein: CATSPDGQGGQPQHF. Written as DNA, the CDR3 is TGTGCCACCAGCCCAGATGGACAGGGAGGACAGCCCCAGCATTTT.

As concerns this clone: The sample carries other DNA sequences with the same CDR3. The chain carries TRBV6-5 and TRBJ1-1; no clear D gene. Germline V gene data show CDR1 as MNHEY and CDR2 as SVGAGI. The germline V and J ends were trimmed by 0 bases and 0 bases, with 8 bases remaining between them. The CDR3 sequence is 15 residues long. The CDR3 DNA follows: TGTGCCAGCAGTTACTCTGGGCAGCTGAACACTGAAGCTTTCTTT. Translation: CASSYSGQLNTEAFF.

V usage is TRBV7-2 and J usage is TRBJ2-1; D possibly corresponds to TRBD2 (6 bases). The germline V gene encodes CDR1 SGHTA and CDR2 FQGNSA. V was clipped by 0 bases and J by 2 bases, with 11 bases between them. The CDR3 runs to 16 residues. CDR3 coding DNA: TGTGCCAGCAGCTTAGCGCGCGGGATGGCCTACAATGAGCAGTTCTTC. Its translation is CASSLARGMAYNEQFF.

The chain employs TRBV10-3 and TRBJ2-3, with a tentative D call TRBD1 (6 bases). CDR1 is ENHRY and CDR2 is SYGVKD in the germline V gene. Trimming stripped 5 bases from V and 2 bases from J, with 14 bases between. CDR3 length: 15 amino acids. CDR3 protein: CAISSGATHTDTQYF. In nucleotides, the CDR3 is TGTGCCATCAGTTCAGGGGCAACTCACACAGATACGCAGTATTTT.

This sequence joins TRBV11-2 and TRBJ1-2, with a tentative D call TRBD1 (6 bases). V lost 2 bases and J 9 bases, leaving 13 bases between the germline ends. This CDR3 region has 13 residues. Germline V lookup: CDR1 SGHAT, CDR2 FQNNGV. In DNA form, the CDR3 reads TGTGCCAGCAGCTTACCACAGGGTGCCCGCTACACCTTC. Translated, it gives CASSLPQGARYTF. Full variable domain (missing parts from reference TRBV11-2 and TRBJ1-2): EAGVAQSPRYKIIEKRQSVAFWCNPISGHATLYWYQQILGQGPKLLIQFQNNGVVDDSQLPKDRFSAERLKGVDSTLKIQPAKLEDSAVYLCASSLPQGARYTFGSGTRLTVV.

The gene calls are TRBV21-1 and TRBJ2-7; the table's D call TRBD2 went unverified against the DNA. TRBV21-1 is deemed a pseudogene. The CDR3 spans 17 residues. This CDR3 is CASSKVGTSGRAYEQYF. The CDR3, as DNA: TGTGCCAGCAGCAAAGTAGGGACTAGCGGGAGGGCCTACGAGCAGTACTTC.

The CDR3 here is CAWSADSVDTDTQYF. The CDR3 DNA is TGTGCCTGGAGTGCGGACAGCGTTGACACAGATACGCAGTATTTT. The chain carries TRBV30 and TRBJ2-3, with TRBD1 as a possible D gene (6 bases). Germline V gene lookup returns CDR1 GTSNPN and CDR2 SVGIG (reference sequence). V gave up 1 base and J gave up 2 bases, with 13 bases separating them. The CDR3 length is 15 residues.